Shown below are 30 T cell receptor beta chains from a single sample sequenced in a study of shared clonotypes between healthy human individuals (dated by TCRdb to about 2020). The library was produced with the immunoSEQ multiplex PCR assay. TCRdb mirrors the immuneACCESS table, restricted to in-frame sequences. Some clones are absent from its copies; in checked studies, under half trace to an unresolved V gene, and the reason for the others is unknown. A total of about 2.1 million clones appear in this sample, around 93% of them only once. About 1.6% of the sample comes from the top ten. CD8 naive samples consisted of CD45RO-negative cells that were positively selected for CCR7, yielding a CD45RA+CCR7+ population without TemRA cells. The sequencing sample was made of naive CD8+ T cells from PBMCs. The sample's cell subset or site label, in plain terms: CD45RA+CCR7+. Receptors were obtained from a man aged 18 to 35 in good health. Some clones in this sample may be carry-over from other donors' samples.

This sequence joins TRBV6-6 and TRBJ1-6, with a tentative D call TRBD1 (6 bases). In germline, CDR1 is MNHNY, CDR2 SVGAGI (reference sequence). The germline V and J ends were trimmed by 6 bases and 7 bases, with 16 bases remaining between them. The CDR3 covers 15 residues. The CDR3 DNA reads TGTGCCAGCAGCACCTACAGGGAGGCAAATTCACCCCTCCACTTT. Protein product: CASSTYREANSPLHF.

On this clone: In the same sample, other DNA sequences code for this CDR3. This chain links TRBV27 with TRBJ2-7; 7 nucleotides match TRBD1. The CDR3 has 13 amino acids. Germline CDR1 reads MNHEY; CDR2 reads SMNVEV (reference sequence). V was pared by 2 bases and J by 4 bases, with 2 bases of the junction left unmatched. CDR3 DNA: TGTGCCAGCAGTTTAGGGGACAGATACGAGCAGTACTTC. It is translated as CASSLGDRYEQYF.

This clone was detected only a few times. CDR3 nucleotides: TGTGCCAGCAGTGGGCTTATCACGGGGCCTAACTATGGCTACACCTTC. As protein: CASSGLITGPNYGYTF. The gene calls are TRBV25-1 and TRBJ1-2; possibly TRBD1 for D (5 bases). The CDR3 length is 16 residues. The germline V and J ends were trimmed by 4 bases and 0 bases, with 15 bases remaining between them. Looked up from germline, CDR1 is MGHDK and CDR2 is SYGVNS.

The CDR3 loop reads CASSFRGPNTEAFF. The DNA for the CDR3 is TGTGCCAGCAGCTTCAGGGGACCGAACACTGAAGCTTTCTTT. This chain connects TRBV5-8 to TRBJ1-1; tentatively, D is TRBD1 (6 bases). The V and J ends lost 2 bases and 1 base respectively, with 9 bases between them. The CDR3 runs 14 residues. Germline assignment: CDR1 SGHTS and CDR2 YDEGEE.

The chain couples TRBV2 to TRBJ1-3; no clear D gene. Trimming removed 4 bases at V and 1 base at J, with 8 bases between. This CDR3 contains 14 residues. Germline-derived CDR1 and CDR2 are SNHLY and FYNNEI. The CDR3 nucleotides read TGTGCCAGCAGTGTTGAGGGATCTGGAAACACCATATATTTT. Translated: CASSVEGSGNTIYF.

The sample holds one count of this clone. The sample contains more than one DNA sequence encoding this CDR3. The CDR3, as DNA: TGCGCCAGCAGCTGGGGGACTGGTTACGAGCAGTACTTC. Translated: CASSWGTGYEQYF. This chain connects TRBV5-1 to TRBJ2-7; perhaps TRBD2 as D (6 bases). The CDR3 is 13 amino acids. V was shortened by 3 bases and J by 4 bases, with 11 bases between the two germline ends. Germline V gene data show CDR1 as SGHRS and CDR2 as YFSETQ.

About this clone itself: Other DNA sequences within the sample encode an identical CDR3. This chain uses TRBV5-1 with TRBJ2-7; the match to TRBD2 covers 10 bases. J was trimmed by 2 bases and V by 0 bases; bases with no gene match: 5. Germline lookup yields CDR1 SGHRS and CDR2 YFSETQ. The CDR3 has 16 residues. In nucleotides, the CDR3 is TGCGCCAGCAGCTTGGCCAGACTAGCGGGCGCCTACGAGCAGTACTTC. Translation gives CASSLARLAGAYEQYF.

This rearrangement joins TRBV2 to TRBJ2-7, with D possibly matching TRBD1 (6 bases). The germline V and J ends were trimmed by 6 bases and 3 bases, with 9 bases remaining between them. Germline CDR1 is SNHLY and CDR2 is FYNNEI. CDR3 length: 12 amino acids. The DNA for the CDR3 is TGTGCCAGCAGGGGACACCTCTACGAGCAGTACTTC. It is translated as CASRGHLYEQYF.

The chain joins TRBV9 to TRBJ2-6; the D is unclear. Looked up from germline, CDR1 is SGDLS and CDR2 is YYNGEE. This CDR3 contains 16 residues. The germline V and J ends were trimmed by 7 bases and 0 bases, with 14 bases remaining between them. The CDR3 region has the DNA TGTGCCAGCGCTCGAGACACTTACTCTGGGGCCAACGTCCTGACTTTC. It encodes CASARDTYSGANVLTF.

CDR3 sequence reads: CASSSRSGAPYNEQFF. The CDR3 region has the DNA TGTGCCAGCAGTTCCCGTAGCGGAGCGCCCTACAATGAGCAGTTCTTC. V is TRBV28 and J is TRBJ2-1, with D perhaps matching TRBD2 (6 bases). V lost 4 bases and J lost 2, with 15 bases in between. The CDR3 covers 16 residues. Germline V gene sequence: CDR1 MDHEN, CDR2 SYDVKM.

This rearrangement joins TRBV27 to TRBJ2-1; 10 positions match TRBD2. Germline CDR1 reads MNHEY; CDR2 reads SMNVEV (reference sequence). There are 16 residues in the CDR3. With V trimmed by 4 bases and J by 7 bases, 10 bases remained unmatched. CDR3 bases: TGTGCCAGCAGTTCCCCACTAGCGGGATTAGTGAATGAGCAGTTCTTC. Translation: CASSSPLAGLVNEQFF.

The chain combines TRBV27 with TRBJ2-7; D is perhaps TRBD2 (6 bases). Germline values: CDR1 MNHEY, CDR2 SMNVEV (reference sequence). V was shortened by 0 bases and J by 3 bases, with 12 bases between the two germline ends. The CDR3 runs to 15 residues. The CDR3 nucleotides are TGTGCCAGCAGTTTATCCGGGAGATCCGGCTACGAGCAGTACTTC. Translated: CASSLSGRSGYEQYF.

V is TRBV29-1 and J is TRBJ2-7; D call uncertain. The germline gives CDR1 SQVTM, CDR2 ANQGSEA. The CDR3 spans 12 residues. V lost 3 bases, J lost 5 bases, and 11 bases lay in between. The CDR3 reads CSVDSAGNEQYF. The CDR3 DNA is TGCAGCGTTGATTCGGCAGGTAACGAGCAGTACTTC.

This clone turned up a few times. This chain links TRBV5-6 with TRBJ2-2, with 8 bases that match TRBD2. The CDR3 is made up of 14 amino acids. CDR1 is SGHDT and CDR2 is YYEEEE in the germline V gene. J was trimmed by 6 bases and V by 4 bases; bases with no gene match: 5. CDR3 region: CASSIGGLAGELFF. In nucleotides, the CDR3 is TGTGCCAGCAGCATAGGGGGACTAGCCGGGGAGCTGTTTTTT.

V and J are TRBV13 and TRBJ2-2; possible D gene TRBD1, 6 bases. The V end lost 1 base, the J end lost 3 bases, and 12 bases lay between the germline ends. Looked up from germline, CDR1 is PRHDT and CDR2 is FYEKMQ (reference sequence). The CDR3 is 16 amino acids. CDR3 amino acids: CASSLDRVKDTGELFF. In DNA, the CDR3 is TGTGCCAGCAGCTTAGACAGGGTAAAAGACACCGGGGAGCTGTTTTTT.

This chain links TRBV5-4 with TRBJ2-2; 10 nucleotides match TRBD2. Germline values: CDR1 SGHNT, CDR2 YYREEE (reference sequence). The CDR3 runs 15 residues. With 4 bases clipped from V and 4 bases from J, the junction kept 4 bases outside the gene matches. The CDR3 loop reads CASSPGLATTGELFF. The CDR3 nucleotides read TGTGCCAGCAGCCCGGGACTAGCGACCACCGGGGAGCTGTTTTTT.

This rearrangement joins TRBV4-3 to TRBJ2-1, with TRBD2 matching 8 bases. Germline V gives CDR1 LGHNA, CDR2 YSLEER. This CDR3 contains 16 residues. The V gene end was trimmed by 1 base and the J gene end by 4 bases; junction bases not matched to a gene: 6. The CDR3, as DNA: TGCGCCAGCAGCCAAGGTTTTGCGGGAGGTTACAATGAGCAGTTCTTC. Amino acids: CASSQGFAGGYNEQFF.

The rearrangement uses TRBV28 and TRBJ2-7; D possibly corresponds to TRBD2 (5 bases). CDR3 length: 14 amino acids. V was shortened by 6 bases and J by 1 base, with 13 bases between the two germline ends. The germline V gene encodes CDR1 MDHEN and CDR2 SYDVKM. The CDR3 is CASRRTLPSYEQYF. The CDR3 DNA reads as TGTGCCAGCAGAAGGACTTTGCCTTCCTACGAGCAGTACTTC.

This rearrangement joins TRBV27 to TRBJ1-5; D is unresolved. The CDR3 is made up of 13 amino acids. V dropped 4 bases and J dropped 4 bases, with 8 bases sitting between them. Germline CDR1 and CDR2: MNHEY and SMNVEV (reference sequence). The CDR3 DNA sequence: TGTGCCAGCAGTTACGGCAGTAATCAGCCCCAGCATTTT. This sequence encodes CASSYGSNQPQHF.

The V call is TRBV7-9, the J call TRBJ2-1; 12 nucleotides align to TRBD2. V dropped 4 bases and J dropped 4; count of bases not matched to a gene: 8. CDR1 is SEHNR, CDR2 FQNEAQ, per germline (reference sequence). The CDR3 has 17 residues. As DNA, the CDR3 is TGTGCCAGCAGCTCCGGACTAGCGGGGACCGTATACAATGAGCAGTTCTTC. This sequence encodes CASSSGLAGTVYNEQFF.

The rearrangement joins TRBV10-3 to TRBJ2-1; 10 bases align to TRBD2. The junction had 5 bases not matched to a gene; V was cut back by 4 bases and J by 5 bases. This CDR3 region has 15 residues. The germline V gene encodes CDR1 ENHRY and CDR2 SYGVKD. The CDR3 protein is CAISGSSGGDNEQFF. The DNA for the CDR3 is TGTGCCATCAGTGGATCTAGCGGGGGAGACAATGAGCAGTTCTTC.

The chain has TRBV11-2 and TRBJ2-7, with D tentatively TRBD1 (5 bases). The germline V gene encodes CDR1 SGHAT and CDR2 FQNNGV. Trimming shortened V by 1 base and J by 0 bases, and 10 bases separated the two germline ends. This CDR3 has 15 amino acids. The DNA for the CDR3 is TGTGCCAGCAGCTTAGCCCCAGGGCCCTCCTACGAGCAGTACTTC. Translated, it gives CASSLAPGPSYEQYF.

This chain joins TRBV7-9 and TRBJ2-1; D remains unclear. In germline, CDR1 is SEHNR, CDR2 FQNEAQ (reference sequence). This CDR3 has 13 residues. V shed 5 bases and J shed 2 bases, with 7 bases lying between them. CDR3 coding DNA: TGTGCCAGCAGCGCCCGGACCTACAATGAGCAGTTCTTC. Residues: CASSARTYNEQFF.

This clone was detected only once. V usage is TRBV27 and J usage is TRBJ2-7, with D tentatively TRBD1 or TRBD2 (5 bases each). Between the trimmed V and J ends, which lost 6 bases and 4 bases, there was a span of 16 bases. There are 14 residues in the CDR3. In germline, CDR1 is MNHEY, CDR2 SMNVEV (reference sequence). Here the CDR3 DNA reads TGTGCCAGCAGCCCCGTGGGGGAAATTTACGAGCAGTACTTC. The encoded protein is CASSPVGEIYEQYF.

The chain joins TRBV18 to TRBJ2-1, with no clear D. CDR1 and CDR2 (germline): KGHSH, LQKENI. Trimming cost V 3 bases and J 8 bases, with 11 bases left between them. The CDR3 has 13 residues. The CDR3 sequence: CASSPSRTHEQFF. As DNA, the CDR3 is TGTGCCAGCTCACCTTCTAGAACTCATGAGCAGTTCTTC.

This chain connects TRBV7-3 to TRBJ2-1; 7 bases line up with TRBD1. The CDR3 consists of 16 residues. J was trimmed by 7 bases and V by 5 bases; bases with no gene match: 14. The V gene's germline CDR1 is SGHTA and CDR2 FQGTGA. The CDR3 coding sequence is TGTGCCAGCAGCCCCCAGGAAGGGGGCGCGTGGAATGAGCAGTTCTTC. Its translation is CASSPQEGGAWNEQFF. Full variable domain (remainder filled in from reference TRBV7-3 and TRBJ2-1): GAGVSQTPSNKVTEKGKYVELRCDPISGHTALYWYRQSLGQGPEFLIYFQGTGAADDSGLPNDRFFAVRPEGSVSTLKIQRTERGDSAVYLCASSPQEGGAWNEQFFGPGTRLTVL.

The gene calls are TRBV11-2 and TRBJ1-3; D might be TRBD1 (6 bases). CDR3 length equals 16 residues. The V end lost 8 bases, the J end lost 0 bases, and 17 bases lay between the germline ends. Germline CDR1 reads SGHAT; CDR2 reads FQNNGV. The CDR3 DNA reads TGTGCCAGCGCTAACAGGGACCCTAACTCTGGAAACACCATATATTTT. Its translation is CASANRDPNSGNTIYF.

Turning to this clone: The sample carries other DNA sequences with the same CDR3. The V call is TRBV6-6, the J call TRBJ2-7; perhaps TRBD2 as D (5 bases). Deletions cut 2 bases from V and 0 bases from J, with 11 bases between. In germline, CDR1 is MNHNY, CDR2 SVGAGI (reference sequence). CDR3 length: 15 residues. The CDR3 region is CASSYLSGSSYEQYF. DNA of the CDR3: TGTGCCAGCAGTTACCTCAGTGGGAGCTCCTACGAGCAGTACTTC.

The rearrangement links TRBV7-2 to TRBJ2-7, with a possible D match to TRBD2 (7 bases). Trimming took off 2 bases at V and 5 bases at J, with 10 bases between the two ends. This CDR3 has 13 amino acids. From germline, CDR1 is SGHTA and CDR2 FQGNSA. Here the CDR3 DNA reads TGTGCCAGCAGCTTAAAGGGGGGGCACGAGCAGTACTTC. Translating gives CASSLKGGHEQYF.

The chain has TRBV28 and TRBJ1-1; 7 positions match TRBD1. The CDR3 covers 15 residues. Germline-derived CDR1 and CDR2 are MDHEN and SYDVKM. J gave up 3 bases and V 3 bases, and 7 bases lay outside the gene matches. CDR3 region: CASSFPHRGDTEAFF. DNA for the CDR3: TGTGCCAGCAGTTTTCCACACAGGGGCGACACTGAAGCTTTCTTT.